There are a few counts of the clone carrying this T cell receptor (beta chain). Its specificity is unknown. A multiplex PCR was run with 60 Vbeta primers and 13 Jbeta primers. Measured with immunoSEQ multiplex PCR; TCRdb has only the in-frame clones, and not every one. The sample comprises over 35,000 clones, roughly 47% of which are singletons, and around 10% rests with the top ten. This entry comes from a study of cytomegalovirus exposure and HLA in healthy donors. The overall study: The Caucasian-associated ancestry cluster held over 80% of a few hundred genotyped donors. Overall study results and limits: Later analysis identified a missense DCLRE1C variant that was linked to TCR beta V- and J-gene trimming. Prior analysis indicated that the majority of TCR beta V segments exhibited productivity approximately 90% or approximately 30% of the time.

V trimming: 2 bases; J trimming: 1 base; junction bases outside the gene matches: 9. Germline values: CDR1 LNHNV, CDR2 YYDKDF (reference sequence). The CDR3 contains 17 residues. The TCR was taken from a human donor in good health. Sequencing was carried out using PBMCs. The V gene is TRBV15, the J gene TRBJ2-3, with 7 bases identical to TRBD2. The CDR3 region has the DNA TGTGCCACCAGCAGATCCTTAAGCGGGGCGGGCACAGATACGCAGTATTTT. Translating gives CATSRSLSGAGTDTQYF.